The 21 T cell receptor beta chains below all came from one sample that was sequenced in a study of T cell repertoires in cytomegalovirus infection. MiXCR, applied by TCRdb to the reads, yields one record per CDR3 protein. The table records approximately 73,000 distinct CDR3 sequences, approximately 40% of them present only once. For these receptors, no antigen is known. The sample was CD8+ T cells from cultured PBMCs, taken from culture after CMV antigen stimulation. The receptors stem from a human donor in good health (CMV status not recorded). Some clones in this sample may be carry-over from other donors' samples.

The chain employs TRBV7-2 and TRBJ2-7; D perhaps matches TRBD2 (5 bases). This CDR3 comprises 12 residues. The germline V gene has CDR1 SGHTA and CDR2 FQGNSA. V was trimmed by 3 bases and J by 6 bases, leaving 9 bases between them. The CDR3 nucleotides are TGTGCCAGCAGCTTTACCAGCGGCGAGCAGTACTTC. Residues: CASSFTSGEQYF.

This chain links TRBV19 with TRBJ2-1; the D is unclear. Germline V gene data show CDR1 as LNHDA and CDR2 as SQIVND (reference sequence). V lost 3 bases to trimming and J lost 8 bases, with 14 bases between them. There are 14 residues in the CDR3. CDR3 bases: TGTGCCAGTAGTATGGGCAGTTGGGGTGATGAGCAGTTCTTC. Its protein is CASSMGSWGDEQFF.

This clonotype was observed many times. CDR3 in DNA: TGTGCCAGCAGCCTTAAAGCGGAGGTATTCTATGGCTACACCTTC. Amino acid sequence: CASSLKAEVFYGYTF. V and J are TRBV7-2 and TRBJ1-2, with D unclear. This CDR3 has 15 residues. Trimming removed 5 bases from V and 4 bases from J, with 17 bases in between. Germline V gene data show CDR1 as SGHTA and CDR2 as FQGNSA.

The V gene is TRBV7-6, the J gene TRBJ2-5; 7 positions match TRBD2. The trim removed 4 bases at V and 1 base at J, leaving 15 bases unmatched. The V gene's germline CDR1 is SGHVS and CDR2 FNYEAQ. This CDR3 is 18 amino acids long. The CDR3, as DNA: TGTGCCAGCAGCTCCGGGCCAGAGGAGACTAGCCTCCAAGAGACCCAGTACTTC. It specifies CASSSGPEETSLQETQYF.

The rearrangement links TRBV19 to TRBJ2-1, with a weak D call TRBD2 (5 bases). V lost 3 bases and J 10 bases, leaving 10 bases between the germline ends. Germline loops: CDR1 LNHDA, CDR2 SQIVND (reference sequence). This CDR3 is built from 12 residues. The CDR3 reads CASSIYRGEQFF. CDR3 nucleotide sequence: TGTGCCAGTAGTATCTACCGGGGAGAGCAGTTCTTC.

This chain connects TRBV7-9 to TRBJ2-7, with D perhaps matching TRBD2 (6 bases). Germline loops: CDR1 SEHNR, CDR2 FQNEAQ (reference sequence). V lost 8 bases and J 2 bases, leaving 16 bases between the germline ends. CDR3 length: 14 amino acids. CDR3 sequence reads: CASLEGLPPYEQYF. The CDR3 DNA follows: TGTGCCAGCCTAGAGGGACTGCCGCCCTACGAGCAGTACTTC.

This clonotype has just a few counts. The chain uses TRBV6-1 and TRBJ1-5, with TRBD1 as a possible D gene (5 bases). The germline V gene has CDR1 MNHNS and CDR2 SASEGT. V was trimmed by 3 bases and J by 1 base, leaving 10 bases between them. The CDR3 spans 15 residues. CDR3: CASSDRGGSNQPQHF. The CDR3 DNA sequence: TGTGCCAGCAGTGATCGTGGGGGGAGCAATCAGCCCCAGCATTTT.

This clonotype was seen a handful of times. V gene TRBV7-6 combines with J gene TRBJ2-2; 8 positions match TRBD1. CDR3 length: 15 residues. Germline loops: CDR1 SGHVS, CDR2 FNYEAQ. The junction had 2 bases not matched to a gene; V was cut back by 5 bases and J by 0 bases. In DNA form, the CDR3 reads TGTGCCAGCAGCAGCAGGGGGCCGAACACCGGGGAGCTGTTTTTT. It yields the protein CASSSRGPNTGELFF.

A remark on this clonotype: A much larger clone differs from this one at a single base, so this may be a read error. The chain carries TRBV12-3 or TRBV12-4 and TRBJ1-1, with D perhaps matching TRBD1 (5 bases). Trimming left V 6 bases short and J 1 base short, with 15 bases between. The CDR3 is 15 amino acids. CDR3 in amino acids: CASSPVGGTNTEAFF. CDR3 bases: TGTGCCAGCAGCCCTGTTGGGGGGACGAACACTGAAGCTTTCTTT.

This clonotype was picked up a small number of times. The rearrangement uses TRBV7-6 and TRBJ2-3; no clear D gene. V was pared by 4 bases and J by 2 bases, with 4 bases between. The CDR3 is 12 amino acids. The germline V gene has CDR1 SGHVS and CDR2 FNYEAQ. CDR3 DNA sequence: TGTGCCAGCAGCTCCGTCACAGATACGCAGTATTTT. Protein product: CASSSVTDTQYF.

This chain links TRBV27 with TRBJ1-1; 9 bases line up with TRBD1. This CDR3 is built from 17 residues. Germline V lookup: CDR1 MNHEY, CDR2 SMNVEV (reference sequence). Trimming took 4 bases from V and 4 from J; bases not matched to a gene: 13. DNA for the CDR3: TGTGCCAGCAGTTCCTTACGGTCCGGGACAGGGACCACTGAAGCTTTCTTT. Translated: CASSSLRSGTGTTEAFF.

This clonotype came up many times. The genes are TRBV5-4 and TRBJ1-3, with D maybe TRBD1 (5 bases). V lost 0 bases and J 4 bases, leaving 11 bases between the germline ends. This CDR3 is built from 15 residues. The V gene's germline CDR1 is SGHNT and CDR2 YYREEE (reference sequence). The DNA for the CDR3 is TGTGCCAGCAGCTTGGGAGCGGGGCCCGGAAACACCATATATTTT. It specifies CASSLGAGPGNTIYF.

Many counts were recorded for this clonotype. This chain joins TRBV7-6 and TRBJ2-7; D may match TRBD1 or TRBD2 (5 bases each). Trimming took off 5 bases at V and 7 bases at J, with 15 bases between the two ends. This CDR3 contains 13 residues. CDR1 is SGHVS, CDR2 FNYEAQ, per germline. CDR3 in amino acids: CASSQPGTQEQYF. In DNA form, the CDR3 reads TGTGCCAGCAGCCAGCCGGGGACCCAGGAGCAGTACTTC.

This clonotype was seen a handful of times. The chain is built from TRBV7-6 and TRBJ2-7; unclear D gene. Germline CDR1 reads SGHVS; CDR2 reads FNYEAQ. The V and J ends lost 1 base and 6 bases respectively, with 16 bases between them. CDR3 length equals 15 residues. CDR3 amino acids: CASSLDPDRTGEQYF. DNA of the CDR3: TGTGCCAGCAGCTTAGATCCCGATCGAACCGGCGAGCAGTACTTC.

The chain employs TRBV5-1 and TRBJ1-1, with D possibly being TRBD1 (5 bases). The CDR3 covers 19 residues. Germline V gives CDR1 SGHRS, CDR2 YFSETQ. V shed 5 bases and J shed 0 bases, with 26 bases lying between them. Here the CDR3 reads CASSSPPGTTGPMNTEAFF. CDR3 coding DNA: TGCGCCAGCAGTTCGCCTCCAGGGACTACCGGCCCGATGAACACTGAAGCTTTCTTT.

This rearrangement joins TRBV20-1 to TRBJ2-1; the D gene could be TRBD1 or TRBD2 (5 bases each). The CDR3 extends over 15 amino acids. Germline V gene lookup returns CDR1 DFQATT and CDR2 SNEGSKA (reference sequence). Deletions cut 3 bases from V and 5 bases from J, with 17 bases between. This chain's CDR3 is CSASLLRGPHNEQFF. Written as DNA, the CDR3 is TGCAGTGCTAGCCTTCTTCGGGGACCGCACAATGAGCAGTTCTTC.

The V and J genes are TRBV2 and TRBJ1-4; D is perhaps TRBD1 (5 bases). CDR3 length equals 14 residues. Germline values: CDR1 SNHLY, CDR2 FYNNEI. Trimming stripped 7 bases from V and 7 bases from J, with 16 bases between. The DNA for the CDR3 is TGTGCCAGCATCCAGGGAGAGGCCCTTGAAAAACTGTTTTTT. It is translated as CASIQGEALEKLFF.

The J gene is TRBJ1-2, the V gene TRBV28; perhaps TRBD1 as D (6 bases). The CDR3 runs 14 residues. Germline CDR1 and CDR2: MDHEN and SYDVKM. V lost 3 bases, J lost 1 base, and 9 bases lay in between. The DNA of the CDR3 is TGTGCCAGCAGTTTCGGACAGAATAACTATGGCTACACCTTC. Its translation is CASSFGQNNYGYTF.

The rearrangement links TRBV27 to TRBJ1-1; TRBD1 aligns across 8 bases. The CDR3 extends over 11 amino acids. Germline loops: CDR1 MNHEY, CDR2 SMNVEV (reference sequence). After removal of 8 bases from V and 11 bases from J, the junction contained 7 bases not matched to a gene. The CDR3 DNA is TGTGCCAGCCGGCAGGGGGCGCACGCTTTCTTT. Its protein is CASRQGAHAFF.

The CDR3 here is CSAGEGLGGYNEQFF. DNA for the CDR3: TGCAGTGCTGGTGAAGGACTAGGGGGATATAATGAGCAGTTCTTC. This chain uses TRBV20-1 with TRBJ2-1, with a possible D match to TRBD2 (7 bases). This CDR3 spans 15 amino acids. V lost 5 bases and J lost 7, with 21 bases in between. Germline loops: CDR1 DFQATT, CDR2 SNEGSKA (reference sequence).

About this clonotype: Possible read error: a much larger clone is one base away. This chain joins TRBV4-2 and TRBJ2-5, with D perhaps matching TRBD2 (6 bases). The CDR3 covers 14 residues. Germline loops: CDR1 LGHNA, CDR2 YNFKEQ. The CDR3 reads CASSQKGLKETRYF. CDR3 bases: TGTGCCAGCAGCCAAAAGGGACTTAAAGAGACCCGGTACTTC.